This TCR beta chain originates from a study of HIV-infected patients and healthy controls. For the study at large: After three months of therapy, CD4 counts rose modestly but significantly in about 90% of the 16 patients.

Study observations and caveats: In HIV-infected patients, the apparent post-therapy Gini index recovery did not replicate in size-matched data.

By proportion, this clonotype is medium-sized. The antigen is undetermined. About 450 ng RNA was reverse transcribed with alpha and beta constant-region primers. Using multiplexing indices, alpha and beta chain libraries were generated apart by chain-specific third strand synthesis. A 12-nucleotide barcode per molecule came from two concatenated random hexamers added pre-amplification. The library got P5 and P7 elements plus a second index, then a roughly 24-cycle PCR. TCRdb re-derived calls from the 5' RACE reads in MiXCR, one entry per CDR3 protein. Of some 2,000 distinct CDR3 sequences detected, around 14% appear once; the ten largest clones hold under 25%. This CDR3 has 13 amino acids. With 3 bases removed from V and 3 bases from J, the gap between germline ends came to 5 bases. CDR1 SNHLY and CDR2 FYNNEI come from the germline V gene. Antiretroviral therapy had run roughly three months, about 14 weeks, before follow-up blood collection. Whole blood was used without fractionation, so all unsorted peripheral T cells were included.

Here the sequenced sample was blood, taken during antiretroviral therapy. The rearrangement uses TRBV2 and TRBJ2-2; D not certain. The sequence derives from an adult with HIV infection. CDR3: CASSEEHTGELFF. The CDR3 DNA sequence: TGTGCCAGCAGTGAGGAGCACACCGGGGAGCTGTTTTTT.